These 15 T cell receptor beta chains share one sample of origin, sequenced in a study of blood T cell repertoires in COVID-19 (dated by TCRdb to about 2020). The library was obtained by the immunoSEQ multiplex PCR assay. The source is immuneACCESS, and TCRdb retained only in-frame sequences with V and J called. Part of the clones is not carried over; for the studies checked, unresolved V genes explain less than half of this, and the remainder is unexplained. The table for this sample lists some 71,000 clones; about nine tenths of them were counted only once. 2% of the sample rests with the top ten. The sequenced sample consisted of peripheral blood. The source is a man aged 30 to 45 with acute or convalescent COVID-19.

This chain links TRBV18 with TRBJ2-5, with 10 bases matching TRBD1. The J segment lost 5 bases and the V segment lost 1 base, leaving 7 bases of the junction unmatched. Germline CDR1 KGHSH, CDR2 LQKENI. The CDR3 is 16 amino acids. CDR3: CASSPLGQGSVETQYF. The CDR3 DNA reads TGTGCCAGCTCACCACTGGGACAGGGGTCCGTTGAGACCCAGTACTTC.

The chain couples TRBV6-5 to TRBJ1-6; 10 nucleotides align to TRBD1. J was trimmed by 7 bases and V by 10 bases; bases with no gene match: 7. Germline CDR1 is MNHEY and CDR2 is SVGAGI. This CDR3 spans 14 amino acids. The CDR3 sequence is CANGRTGGNSPLHF. CDR3 DNA sequence: TGTGCCAACGGGAGGACAGGGGGAAATTCACCCCTCCACTTT.

V gene TRBV10-3 combines with J gene TRBJ1-1; 7 positions match TRBD1. The germline gives CDR1 ENHRY, CDR2 SYGVKD. J gave up 1 base and V 10 bases, and 9 bases lay outside the gene matches. CDR3 size: 14 residues. The CDR3 DNA sequence: TGTGCCACCAAGGACAGGACAGCGAACACTGAAGCTTTCTTT. It encodes CATKDRTANTEAFF.

The V and J genes are TRBV30 and TRBJ2-1, with 10 bases aligning to TRBD2. Germline trimming cut 1 base from V and 4 bases from J; bases unmatched to any gene: 7. The CDR3 contains 16 residues. The germline gives CDR1 GTSNPN, CDR2 SVGIG (reference sequence). The CDR3 sequence: CAWSGTSGTLYNEQFF. CDR3 nucleotides: TGTGCCTGGAGTGGGACTAGCGGAACGTTGTACAATGAGCAGTTCTTC.

This clone was detected only once. This chain connects TRBV6-5 to TRBJ1-1; a weak D match, TRBD1 (5 bases). The CDR3 covers 15 residues. Germline CDR1 and CDR2: MNHEY and SVGAGI. V was shortened by 6 bases and J by 4 bases, with 18 bases between the two germline ends. CDR3 residues: CASRSKSGDPTEAFF. As DNA, the CDR3 is TGTGCCAGCAGGTCCAAATCGGGGGATCCCACTGAAGCTTTCTTT.

CDR3 in amino acids: CASSVGSGIRNEQFF. The CDR3 DNA reads as TGTGCCAGCAGCGTAGGAAGCGGGATAAGGAATGAGCAGTTCTTC. The chain combines TRBV9 with TRBJ2-1; TRBD2 matches at 7 bases. Germline V gives CDR1 SGDLS, CDR2 YYNGEE. Losses at the gene ends were 0 bases for V and 7 bases for J; bases not matched to a gene: 7. There are 15 residues in the CDR3.

The chain has TRBV30 and TRBJ1-5; D remains unclear. CDR1 is GTSNPN, CDR2 SVGIG, per germline (reference sequence). This CDR3 is built from 17 residues. The V end lost 3 bases, the J end lost 4 bases, and 22 bases lay between the germline ends. Here the CDR3 reads CAWSESSPGWDNQPQHF. CDR3 in DNA: TGTGCCTGGAGCGAATCGTCACCGGGATGGGATAATCAGCCCCAGCATTTT. Complete variable domain (other parts from reference TRBV30 and TRBJ1-5): SQTIHQWPATLVQPVGSPLSLECTVEGTSNPNLYWYRQAAGRGLQLLFYSVGIGQISSEVPQNLSASRPQDRQFILSSKKLLLSDSGFYLCAWSESSPGWDNQPQHFGDGTRLSIL.

This clone is a singleton in its sample. The V call is TRBV10-3, the J call TRBJ1-1; 8 bases are shared with TRBD1. CDR1 and CDR2 (germline): ENHRY, SYGVKD. The CDR3 spans 13 residues. V was clipped by 6 bases and J by 1 base; unmatched bases: 1. The CDR3 bases are TGTGCCATCAGGACAGGGGAGAACACTGAAGCTTTCTTT. Amino acids: CAIRTGENTEAFF.

This chain joins TRBV2 and TRBJ1-3, with unresolved D. V was pared by 9 bases and J by 0 bases, with 18 bases between. Germline assignment: CDR1 SNHLY and CDR2 FYNNEI. This CDR3 has 16 residues. The CDR3 bases are TGTGCCAGTAACTACGGAACACTGGCCTCTGGAAACACCATATATTTT. Residues: CASNYGTLASGNTIYF.

This chain joins TRBV7-2 and TRBJ2-1; 10 nucleotides match TRBD2. Germline CDR1 is SGHTA and CDR2 is FQGNSA. This CDR3 comprises 15 residues. The V gene end was trimmed by 6 bases and the J gene end by 8 bases; junction bases not matched to a gene: 10. The DNA of the CDR3 is TGTGCCAGCAGGCCTCCGGGACTAGCGCTCGATGAGCAGTTCTTC. Translation gives CASRPPGLALDEQFF.

The chain has TRBV23-1 and TRBJ1-1, with D unclear. TRBV23-1 is given ORF status, its function remaining uncertain. The CDR3 is 14 residues long. V was pared by 1 base and J by 0 bases, with 6 bases between. The CDR3, as DNA: TGCGCCAGCAGTCAATGGTCTATGAACACTGAAGCTTTCTTT. Its protein is CASSQWSMNTEAFF.

The chain employs TRBV7-2 and TRBJ2-1; 11 positions match TRBD2. Germline CDR1 reads SGHTA; CDR2 reads FQGNSA. The CDR3 loop spans 18 amino acids. The V gene end was trimmed by 5 bases and the J gene end by 0 bases; junction bases not matched to a gene: 9. The CDR3 bases are TGTGCCAGCAGCGTCGGGACTAGCGGCAGGAGCTCCTACAATGAGCAGTTCTTC. It yields the protein CASSVGTSGRSSYNEQFF.

The rearrangement joins TRBV4-1 to TRBJ1-1; no firm D call. This CDR3 comprises 14 residues. Germline-derived CDR1 and CDR2 are MGHRA and YSYEKL. V shed 0 bases and J shed 0 bases, with 5 bases lying between them. The CDR3 DNA sequence: TGCGCCAGCAGCCAAGATTTCGTGAACACTGAAGCTTTCTTT. Translated: CASSQDFVNTEAFF.

V gene TRBV7-2 combines with J gene TRBJ2-1; 8 nucleotides line up with TRBD1. The CDR3 length is 14 residues. The ends lost 2 bases at V and 4 bases at J; junction bases unmatched: 1. Looked up from germline, CDR1 is SGHTA and CDR2 is FQGNSA. The CDR3 spells CASSLQGAYNEQFF. The DNA of the CDR3 is TGTGCCAGCAGCTTACAGGGGGCGTACAATGAGCAGTTCTTC.

This clone occurred once. This sequence joins TRBV4-1 and TRBJ1-4; a weak D match, TRBD1 (6 bases). The CDR3 covers 14 residues. Germline V gene lookup returns CDR1 MGHRA and CDR2 YSYEKL. V was clipped by 4 bases and J by 7 bases, with 13 bases between them. CDR3 amino acids: CASSPHRAAEKLFF. Written as DNA, the CDR3 is TGCGCCAGCAGCCCACACAGGGCGGCTGAAAAACTGTTTTTT.